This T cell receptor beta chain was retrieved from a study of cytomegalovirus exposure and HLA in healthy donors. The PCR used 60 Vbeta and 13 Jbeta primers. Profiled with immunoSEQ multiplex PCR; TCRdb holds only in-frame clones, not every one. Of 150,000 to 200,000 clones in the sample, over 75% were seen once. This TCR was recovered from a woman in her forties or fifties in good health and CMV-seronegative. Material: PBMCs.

CDR3 sequence: CASSIVSSYEQYF. The CDR3 DNA sequence: TGTGCCAGCAGCATTGTCAGTTCCTACGAGCAGTACTTC. The chain uses TRBV2 and TRBJ2-7; no clear D gene. Germline assignment: CDR1 SNHLY and CDR2 FYNNEI. V dropped 6 bases and J dropped 1 base, with 10 bases sitting between them. The CDR3 totals 13 residues.